The T cell receptor (beta chain) under discussion was sequenced for a study of Ad26.COV2.S vaccination and SARS-CoV-2 variants. The wider study: The trial was COV1001 and the donor's arm was Ad26.COV2.S. Broader study findings: While placebo recipients had lower spike-specific TCR breadth, vaccine recipients had more.

Sequencing was performed with immunoSEQ multiplex PCR; in TCRdb, only in-frame clones are kept and a portion is missing. The table has about 400,000 clones, about 88% seen once. The CDR3 consists of 13 residues. Germline CDR1 is MDHEN and CDR2 is SYDVKM. Deletions cut 6 bases from V and 2 bases from J, with 10 bases between. This clone was found once. Antigen unknown. The treatment here: about 20 received Ad26.COV2.S at low or high dose, single or two shots; 5 received placebo; per-sample allocation not given. On day 63 after the first injection, vaccine and placebo recipients gave samples. An adult donor aged 18-55 years was enrolled in Boston.

Sequencing was performed on peripheral blood, taken in a trial of Ad26.COV2.S vaccine versus placebo. V usage is TRBV28 and J usage is TRBJ1-2; perhaps TRBD1 as D (5 bases). This clonotype was obtained from a person between 18 and 60 years old who received the Ad26.COV2.S COVID-19 vaccine or a placebo. CDR3: CASRGGDNYGYTF. The CDR3 bases are TGTGCCAGCAGGGGAGGGGACAACTATGGCTACACCTTC.